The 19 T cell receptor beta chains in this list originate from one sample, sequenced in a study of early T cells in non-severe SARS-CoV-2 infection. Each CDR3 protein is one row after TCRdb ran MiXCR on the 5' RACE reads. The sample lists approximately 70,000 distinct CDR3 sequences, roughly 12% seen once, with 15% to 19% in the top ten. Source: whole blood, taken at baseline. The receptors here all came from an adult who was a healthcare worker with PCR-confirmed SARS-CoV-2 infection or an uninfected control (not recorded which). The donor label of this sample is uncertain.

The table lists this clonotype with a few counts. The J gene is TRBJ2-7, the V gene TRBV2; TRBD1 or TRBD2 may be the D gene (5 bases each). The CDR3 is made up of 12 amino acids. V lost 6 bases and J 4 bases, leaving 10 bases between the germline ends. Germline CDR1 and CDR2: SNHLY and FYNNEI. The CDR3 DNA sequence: TGTGCCAGCAGGGGGGACGGATACGAGCAGTACTTC. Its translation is CASRGDGYEQYF.

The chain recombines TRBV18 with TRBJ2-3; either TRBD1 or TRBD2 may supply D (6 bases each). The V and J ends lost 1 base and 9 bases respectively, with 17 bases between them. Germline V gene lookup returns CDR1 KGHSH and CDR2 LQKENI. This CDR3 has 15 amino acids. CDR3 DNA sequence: TGTGCCAGCTCACCACTGGGGGGCCGGGAAGGCACGCAGTATTTT. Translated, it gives CASSPLGGREGTQYF. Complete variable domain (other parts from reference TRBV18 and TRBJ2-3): NAGVMQNPRHLVRRRGQEARLRCSPMKGHSHVYWYRQLPEEGLKFMVYLQKENIIDESGMPKERFSAEFPKEGPSILRIQQVVRGDSAAYFCASSPLGGREGTQYFGPGTRLTVL.

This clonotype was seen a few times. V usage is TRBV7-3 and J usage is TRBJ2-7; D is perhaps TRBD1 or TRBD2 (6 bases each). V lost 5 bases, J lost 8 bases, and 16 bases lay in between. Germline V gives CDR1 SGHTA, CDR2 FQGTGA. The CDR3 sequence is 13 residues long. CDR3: CASSPRGRGKQYF. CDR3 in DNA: TGTGCCAGCAGCCCCCGGGGGCGAGGAAAGCAGTACTTC.

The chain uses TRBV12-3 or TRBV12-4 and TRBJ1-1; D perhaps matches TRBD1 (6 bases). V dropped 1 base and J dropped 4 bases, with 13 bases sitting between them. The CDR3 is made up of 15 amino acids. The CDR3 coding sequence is TGTGCCAGCAGTTTAGTCCTGGGAGGGGGCACTGAAGCTTTCTTT. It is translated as CASSLVLGGGTEAFF.

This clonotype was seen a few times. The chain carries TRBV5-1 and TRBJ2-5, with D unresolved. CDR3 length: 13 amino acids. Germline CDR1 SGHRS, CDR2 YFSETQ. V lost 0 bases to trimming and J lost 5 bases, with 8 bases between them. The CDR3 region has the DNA TGCGCCAGCAGCTTGGAGGCTCGGGAGACCCAGTACTTC. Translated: CASSLEARETQYF.

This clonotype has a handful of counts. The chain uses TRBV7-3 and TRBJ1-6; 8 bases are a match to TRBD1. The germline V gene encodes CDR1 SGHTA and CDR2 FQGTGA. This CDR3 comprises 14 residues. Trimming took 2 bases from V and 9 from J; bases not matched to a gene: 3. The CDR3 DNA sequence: TGTGCCAGCAGCTTACAGGGGGCGCCTTCACCCCTCCACTTT. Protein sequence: CASSLQGAPSPLHF.

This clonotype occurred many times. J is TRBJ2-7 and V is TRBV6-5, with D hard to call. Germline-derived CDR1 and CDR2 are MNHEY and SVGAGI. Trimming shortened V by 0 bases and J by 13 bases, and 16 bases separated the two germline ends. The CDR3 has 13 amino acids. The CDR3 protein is CASSYSIGSAGYF. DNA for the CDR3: TGTGCCAGCAGTTACTCGATTGGGTCGGCAGGTTACTTC.

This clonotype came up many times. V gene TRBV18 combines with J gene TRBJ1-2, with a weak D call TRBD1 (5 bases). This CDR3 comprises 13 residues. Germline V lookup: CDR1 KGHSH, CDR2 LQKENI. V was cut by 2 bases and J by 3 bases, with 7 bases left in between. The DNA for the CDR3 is TGTGCCAGCTCACCAGCAGGGTACTATGGCTACACCTTC. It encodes CASSPAGYYGYTF.

The CDR3 DNA sequence: TGCAGTGCGACTACTAGCGGGAGGGCCCCCGGGGAGCTGTTTTTT. It translates to CSATTSGRAPGELFF. The rearrangement links TRBV20-1 to TRBJ2-2; 13 bases are a match to TRBD2. Germline values: CDR1 DFQATT, CDR2 SNEGSKA (reference sequence). The length of the CDR3 is 15 residues. Trimming cost V 6 bases and J 6 bases; bases outside gene matches: 7.

The CDR3 sequence is CASSSVTGSGEQYF. CDR3 DNA sequence: TGTGCCAGCAGCTCCGTCACAGGGTCCGGCGAGCAGTACTTC. The chain links TRBV7-2 to TRBJ2-7; D may be TRBD1 (6 bases). Germline CDR1 is SGHTA and CDR2 is FQGNSA. V lost 4 bases to trimming and J lost 6 bases, with 16 bases between them. The CDR3 length is 14 residues.

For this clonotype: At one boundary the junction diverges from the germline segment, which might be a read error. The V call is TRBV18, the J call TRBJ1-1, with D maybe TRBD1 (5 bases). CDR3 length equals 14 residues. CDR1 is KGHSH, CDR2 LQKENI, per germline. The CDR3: CASSPPNRNTEVFF. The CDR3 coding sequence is TGTGCCAGCTCACCACCGAACAGGAACACTGAAGTTTTCTTT.

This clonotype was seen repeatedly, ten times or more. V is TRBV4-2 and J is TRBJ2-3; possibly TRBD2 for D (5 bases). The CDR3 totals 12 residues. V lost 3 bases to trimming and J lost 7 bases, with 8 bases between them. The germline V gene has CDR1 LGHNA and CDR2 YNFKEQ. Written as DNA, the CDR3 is TGTGCCAGCAGCCAGAGGGATAATACGCAGTATTTT. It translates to CASSQRDNTQYF.

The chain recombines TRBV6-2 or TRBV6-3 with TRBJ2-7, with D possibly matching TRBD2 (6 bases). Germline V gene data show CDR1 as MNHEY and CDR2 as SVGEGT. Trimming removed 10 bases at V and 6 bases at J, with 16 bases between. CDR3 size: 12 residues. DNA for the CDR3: TGTGCCACCACCGCCAGAGCGGGCGAGCAGTACTTC. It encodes CATTARAGEQYF.

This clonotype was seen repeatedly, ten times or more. CDR3 region: CASSLAGTNTGELFF. The CDR3 bases are TGTGCCAGCTCACTCGCCGGGACAAACACCGGGGAGCTGTTTTTT. The rearrangement links TRBV18 to TRBJ2-2; D may be TRBD1 (6 bases). CDR1 and CDR2 (germline): KGHSH, LQKENI. The CDR3 spans 15 residues. Deletions cut 4 bases from V and 2 bases from J, with 11 bases between. Full variable domain (outside the CDR3, taken from reference TRBV18 and TRBJ2-2): NAGVMQNPRHLVRRRGQEARLRCSPMKGHSHVYWYRQLPEEGLKFMVYLQKENIIDESGMPKERFSAEFPKEGPSILRIQQVVRGDSAAYFCASSLAGTNTGELFFGEGSRLTVL.

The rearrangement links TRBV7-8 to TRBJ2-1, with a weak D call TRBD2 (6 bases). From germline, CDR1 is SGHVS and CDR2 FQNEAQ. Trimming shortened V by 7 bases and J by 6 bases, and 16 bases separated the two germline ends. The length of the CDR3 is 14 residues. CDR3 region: CASIYGSSGNEQFF. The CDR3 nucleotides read TGTGCCAGCATCTACGGGAGTTCGGGCAATGAGCAGTTCTTC.

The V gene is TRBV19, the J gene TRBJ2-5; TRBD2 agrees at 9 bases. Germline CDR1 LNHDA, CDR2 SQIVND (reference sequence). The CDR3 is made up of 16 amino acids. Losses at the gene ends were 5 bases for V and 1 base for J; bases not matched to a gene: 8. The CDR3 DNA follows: TGTGCCAGTAGTGCCGGGACTAGCTTCCCCCAAGAGACCCAGTACTTC. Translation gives CASSAGTSFPQETQYF.

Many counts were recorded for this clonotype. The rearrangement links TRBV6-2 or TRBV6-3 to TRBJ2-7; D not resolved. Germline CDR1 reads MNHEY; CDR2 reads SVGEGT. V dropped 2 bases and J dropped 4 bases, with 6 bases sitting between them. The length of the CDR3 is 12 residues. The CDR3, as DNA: TGTGCCAGCAGTTACCCCCGGTACGAGCAGTACTTC. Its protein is CASSYPRYEQYF.

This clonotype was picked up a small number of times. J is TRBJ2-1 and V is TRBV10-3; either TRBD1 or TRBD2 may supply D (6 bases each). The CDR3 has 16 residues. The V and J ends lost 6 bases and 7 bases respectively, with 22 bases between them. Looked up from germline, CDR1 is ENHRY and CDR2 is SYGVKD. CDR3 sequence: CAISPGQGRPNNEQFF. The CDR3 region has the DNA TGTGCCATCAGCCCCGGCCAGGGGAGGCCTAATAATGAGCAGTTCTTC.

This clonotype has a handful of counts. CDR3 sequence (DNA): TGCAGTGCTCCACCGGAGAGATATAATGAAAAACTGTTTTTT. It codes for CSAPPERYNEKLFF. The V and J genes are TRBV20-1 and TRBJ1-4; D ambiguous. CDR3 length: 14 amino acids. Looked up from germline, CDR1 is DFQATT and CDR2 is SNEGSKA (reference sequence). Trimming took off 5 bases at V and 4 bases at J, with 14 bases between the two ends.